This T cell receptor beta chain was sequenced during a study of blood T cell repertoires in COVID-19. The overall study: T cells, B-cell-depleted T cells, or PBMCs supplied cDNA or gDNA.

The assay was immunoSEQ multiplex PCR, and TCRdb's table has in-frame clones only and misses some. The sample has 200,000 to 250,000 clones; under 90% are singletons. V was trimmed by 5 bases and J by 5 bases, leaving 15 bases between them. Germline CDR1 reads SGHVS; CDR2 reads FQNEAQ. The CDR3 consists of 14 residues. V and J are TRBV7-8 and TRBJ2-5; TRBD2 might be the D (5 bases). The TCR originated in a man aged 45-65 years with acute or convalescent COVID-19. Sequencing used peripheral blood. The CDR3 sequence: CASSPPRGPETQYF. CDR3 nucleotides: TGTGCCAGCAGCCCCCCTCGCGGGCCCGAGACCCAGTACTTC.